These 18 T cell receptor beta chains share one sample of origin, sequenced in a study of radiotherapy plus CTLA-4 blockade in lung cancer. Some clones are missing from TCRdb's copy, which holds only in-frame ones; the method was immunoSEQ multiplex PCR. Among about 54,000 clones listed, 65% to 80% were seen once. The specimen comprised peripheral blood, sampled from a patient treated with radiotherapy plus ipilimumab. Receptor source: a human donor with non-small cell lung cancer who had a partial response to radiotherapy plus ipilimumab.

V is TRBV19 and J is TRBJ1-3; no firm D call. V lost 7 bases and J lost 2, with 27 bases in between. The CDR3 runs to 19 residues. Germline values: CDR1 LNHDA, CDR2 SQIVND (reference sequence). In DNA form, the CDR3 reads TGTGCCAGTACCCAACGGGTACTAGAGGAGGGAGCAGCTGGAAACACCATATATTTT. Its translation is CASTQRVLEEGAAGNTIYF.

CDR3 sequence reads: CASSTPTGSNGYTF. CDR3 coding DNA: TGTGCCAGTAGTACACCGACAGGGTCCAATGGCTACACCTTC. This chain joins TRBV19 and TRBJ1-2; 7 nucleotides align to TRBD1. Losses at the gene ends were 4 bases for V and 6 bases for J; bases not matched to a gene: 8. The CDR3 is made up of 14 amino acids. Per germline, CDR1 LNHDA and CDR2 SQIVND (reference sequence).

The chain joins TRBV5-1 to TRBJ2-7, with 8 bases fitting TRBD1. From germline, CDR1 is SGHRS and CDR2 YFSETQ. CDR3 length equals 14 residues. Trimming removed 4 bases from V and 3 bases from J; junction bases left unmatched: 6. CDR3 bases: TGCGCCAGCAGCGGGGGACAGGTCATCTACGAGCAGTACTTC. Protein sequence: CASSGGQVIYEQYF.

The genes are TRBV9 and TRBJ1-3; 9 bases are a match to TRBD1. The V gene end was trimmed by 0 bases and the J gene end by 4 bases; junction bases not matched to a gene: 8. CDR1 is SGDLS, CDR2 YYNGEE, per germline. CDR3 size: 17 residues. CDR3 nucleotides: TGTGCCAGCAGCGTAGATCCCGGGACAGGGCCCGGAAACACCATATATTTT. It specifies CASSVDPGTGPGNTIYF.

J is TRBJ2-2 and V is TRBV5-5, with 7 bases lining up with TRBD1. The V gene's germline CDR1 is SGHKS and CDR2 YYEKEE (reference sequence). V lost 5 bases, J lost 2 bases, and 6 bases stayed unmatched. The CDR3 covers 15 residues. CDR3: CASRSGTVNTGELFF. The CDR3 DNA sequence: TGTGCCAGCAGGTCCGGGACAGTCAACACCGGGGAGCTGTTTTTT.

The CDR3 loop reads CASTYGGLNEKLFF. In nucleotides, the CDR3 is TGTGCCAGCACCTATGGAGGGCTTAATGAAAAACTGTTTTTT. J is TRBJ1-4 and V is TRBV6-5; D not certain. V was shortened by 7 bases and J by 4 bases, with 13 bases between the two germline ends. Germline V CDR1 and CDR2: MNHEY, SVGAGI. This CDR3 is built from 14 residues.

This chain connects TRBV5-1 to TRBJ2-7; no firm D call. The germline gives CDR1 SGHRS, CDR2 YFSETQ. V was pared by 1 base and J by 7 bases, with 15 bases between. The CDR3 is made up of 14 amino acids. CDR3 in amino acids: CASSLTTSLQEQYF. CDR3 nucleotide sequence: TGCGCCAGCAGCTTGACAACCTCGCTGCAAGAGCAGTACTTC.

The rearrangement links TRBV14 to TRBJ1-2; 7 positions agree with TRBD1. Germline CDR1 reads SGHDN; CDR2 reads FVKESK. The CDR3 is made up of 15 amino acids. Unmatched junction bases numbered 12, after V lost 5 bases and J lost 6 bases. The CDR3: CASSTHGQVLDGYTF. The CDR3 bases are TGTGCCAGCAGCACACATGGACAGGTTTTAGATGGCTACACCTTC.

This clone has only one observation. The chain couples TRBV5-1 to TRBJ1-4; no clear D. Germline CDR1 and CDR2: SGHRS and YFSETQ. The CDR3 length is 12 residues. V was trimmed by 0 bases and J by 10 bases, leaving 7 bases between them. The CDR3 loop reads CASSLEAGKLFF. Written as DNA, the CDR3 is TGCGCCAGCAGCTTGGAGGCAGGAAAACTGTTTTTT.

The chain couples TRBV28 to TRBJ1-2; D gene uncertain. V lost 4 bases to trimming and J lost 5 bases, with 5 bases between them. This CDR3 is 11 amino acids long. Germline CDR1 is MDHEN and CDR2 is SYDVKM. The CDR3 protein is CASSSGYGYTF. CDR3 sequence (DNA): TGTGCCAGCAGTTCGGGGTATGGCTACACCTTC.

The chain has TRBV27 and TRBJ2-3; 10 bases line up with TRBD2. The germline V gene has CDR1 MNHEY and CDR2 SMNVEV (reference sequence). The CDR3 length is 15 residues. J was trimmed by 3 bases and V by 2 bases; bases with no gene match: 2. CDR3 sequence (DNA): TGTGCCAGCAGTTTAACTAGCGGGGCAACAGATACGCAGTATTTT. Translating gives CASSLTSGATDTQYF.

The genes are TRBV6-1 and TRBJ2-7, with TRBD2 identical over 10 bases. In germline, CDR1 is MNHNS, CDR2 SASEGT. The V segment lost 8 bases and the J segment 2 bases; nucleotides outside the gene matches: 3. The CDR3 sequence is 13 residues long. CDR3: CASQAGGPYEQYF. The CDR3 region has the DNA TGTGCCAGCCAAGCGGGGGGGCCCTACGAGCAGTACTTC.

J is TRBJ1-1 and V is TRBV19; weak D call: TRBD1 (5 bases). Between the trimmed V and J ends, which lost 3 bases and 4 bases, there was a span of 18 bases. CDR3 length: 16 residues. CDR1 and CDR2 (germline): LNHDA, SQIVND (reference sequence). The CDR3 nucleotides read TGTGCCAGTAGTATCGTCGGGGGGGTAGTAGCCACTGAAGCTTTCTTT. Its translation is CASSIVGGVVATEAFF.

The chain carries TRBV2 and TRBJ2-6; D is unclear. Germline V gives CDR1 SNHLY, CDR2 FYNNEI. V dropped 6 bases and J dropped 3 bases, with 6 bases sitting between them. This CDR3 is built from 13 residues. This CDR3 is CASREYGANVLTF. DNA of the CDR3: TGTGCCAGCAGGGAGTATGGGGCCAACGTCCTGACTTTC.

The genes are TRBV7-9 and TRBJ2-3; 9 bases line up with TRBD2. CDR1 is SEHNR and CDR2 is FQNEAQ in the germline V gene (reference sequence). The CDR3 is made up of 15 amino acids. J was trimmed by 3 bases and V by 4 bases; bases with no gene match: 5. The CDR3 nucleotides are TGTGCCAGCAGCTACCTAGCGGGACGGACAGATACGCAGTATTTT. Its translation: CASSYLAGRTDTQYF.

The chain is built from TRBV19 and TRBJ2-6, with D possibly TRBD1 on 7 matching bases. This CDR3 is built from 17 residues. Germline V CDR1 and CDR2: LNHDA, SQIVND (reference sequence). The ends were cut back, 6 bases at V and 2 bases at J, with 17 bases in the middle. CDR3: CASSRQGLPPGANVLTF. The CDR3 DNA sequence: TGTGCCAGTAGCCGACAGGGACTCCCACCTGGGGCCAACGTCCTGACTTTC.

J is TRBJ2-3 and V is TRBV6-5; 7 bases are a match to TRBD1. J lost 4 bases, V lost 8 bases, and 6 bases had no gene match. CDR1 is MNHEY and CDR2 is SVGAGI in the germline V gene. This CDR3 contains 13 residues. CDR3: CASAPGGPDTQYF. CDR3 DNA sequence: TGTGCCAGCGCGCCAGGGGGACCAGATACGCAGTATTTT.

A single count supports this clone. The chain couples TRBV5-4 to TRBJ2-1; 9 nucleotides agree with TRBD1. Germline lookup yields CDR1 SGHNT and CDR2 YYREEE (reference sequence). The CDR3 contains 16 residues. V was pared by 0 bases and J by 4 bases, with 5 bases of the junction left unmatched. The CDR3 here is CASSLGGQGTYNEQFF. The CDR3 DNA follows: TGTGCCAGCAGCTTGGGAGGACAGGGGACATACAATGAGCAGTTCTTC.